A selection of T cell receptor beta chains follows, all from one sample in a study of blood T cell repertoires in COVID-19. TCRdb's copy holds only in-frame clones and misses some; the assay was immunoSEQ multiplex PCR. The data show hundreds of thousands of clones, about 90% seen once. Specimen: PBMCs or T cells enriched from blood (not recorded which). These receptors came from a woman aged 25 to 39 who had recovered from COVID-19. CDR3s include the opening cysteine and the closing phenylalanine or tryptophan. D genes are given only for firm matches. Not every row has a clone size; where given, it reads once, few, many or a size class.

J,length,V,D,size,DNA,CDR3
TRBJ1-1,15,TRBV16,-,few,TGTGCCAGCAGCCCTCGTACCCGGGGGGACACTGAAGCTTTCTTT,CASSPRTRGDTEAFF
TRBJ2-7,13,TRBV28,-,-,TGTGCCAGCACCCTGACAGGAGGCAACGAGCAGTACTTC,CASTLTGGNEQYF
TRBJ1-1,13,TRBV5-1,-,once,TGCGCCAGTTCCGGACACTCGGGCACTGAAGCTTTCTTT,CASSGHSGTEAFF
TRBJ2-1,15,TRBV3-1/TRBV3-2,-,-,TGTGCCAGCAGCCAAGACGGGGACTCCTACAATGAGCAGTTCTTC,CASSQDGDSYNEQFF
TRBJ1-4,15,TRBV13,-,-,TGTGCCAGCAGCGGAACTCAGGGAGGGCGGGAAAAACTGTTTTTT,CASSGTQGGREKLFF
TRBJ1-2,13,TRBV19,-,-,TGTGCCAGTAGGTTTTGGGGCGACTATGGCTACACCTTC,CASRFWGDYGYTF
TRBJ2-3,18,TRBV4-1,TRBD2,-,TGCGCCAGCAGCCAAGATCCCCCTAGCGGAGCTAGCACAGATACGCAGTATTTT,CASSQDPPSGASTDTQYF
TRBJ2-7,11,TRBV15,-,-,TGTGCCACCGGGAGCTCCTACGAGCAGTACTTC,CATGSSYEQYF
TRBJ2-3,16,TRBV6-1,TRBD2,few,TGTGCCAGCAGTGAAGGAGGAGGTAGCGGGGGGAGAACGCAGTATTTT,CASSEGGGSGGRTQYF
TRBJ1-2,14,TRBV4-3,-,once,TGCGCCAGCAGCCAAGGGGCCGGATCCTATGGCTACACCTTC,CASSQGAGSYGYTF
TRBJ2-5,17,TRBV9,TRBD2,-,TGTGCCAGCAGCGTAGGACTAGCGGGGGCCTGGAGAGAGACCCAGTACTTC,CASSVGLAGAWRETQYF
TRBJ1-4,13,TRBV12-1,-,-,TGTGCCAGCAGCTCCCAGGGAGGAGAAAAACTGTTTTTT,CASSSQGGEKLFF
TRBJ1-2,15,TRBV7-2,-,-,TGTGCCAGCAGCACCAGGGACTCCTCCTACAGTGGCTACACCTTC,CASSTRDSSYSGYTF
TRBJ1-2,16,TRBV7-2,-,-,TGTGCCAGCAGCTTACGTCGGCCAGGTATCACAGGAGGCTACACCTTC,CASSLRRPGITGGYTF
TRBJ1-6,13,TRBV2,TRBD1,-,TGTGCCAGAGGGGACAGAAATAATTCACCCCTCCACTTT,CARGDRNNSPLHF
TRBJ1-4,14,TRBV5-1,-,-,TGCGCCAGCAGCTTGGGCAGCTCGGGTGAAAAACTGTTTTTT,CASSLGSSGEKLFF
TRBJ2-7,15,TRBV4-1,-,many,TGCGCCAGCAGCCAAAAGGACAGGGACTACTACGAGCAGTACTTC,CASSQKDRDYYEQYF
TRBJ1-2,15,TRBV5-4,TRBD1,-,TGTGCCAGCAGCCCTCCCGGGACAGGCGACTATGGCTACACCTTC,CASSPPGTGDYGYTF
TRBJ1-5,15,TRBV5-1,TRBD1,-,TGCGCCAGCAGCCTACAGGGGGTCCTCGGTCAGCCCCAGCATTTT,CASSLQGVLGQPQHF
TRBJ2-5,15,TRBV28,TRBD1,-,TGTGCCAGCAGTTATTATTCTTCAGGGGGAGAGACCCAGTACTTC,CASSYYSSGGETQYF
TRBJ2-5,17,TRBV27,TRBD2,-,TGTGCCAGCAGTTTAGGGACTAGCGGGGGATCCAGGGAGACCCAGTACTTC,CASSLGTSGGSRETQYF
TRBJ2-1,14,TRBV5-8,TRBD1,-,TGTGCCAGCAGCGGGGGACAGAATCACAATGAGCAGTTCTTC,CASSGGQNHNEQFF
TRBJ2-5,16,TRBV7-8,TRBD2,-,TGTGCCAGCAGCTTTAGCCCTAGCGGGGGGCAAGAGACCCAGTACTTC,CASSFSPSGGQETQYF
TRBJ2-7,13,TRBV7-8,-,-,TGTGCCAGCAGCTTGACATTTTCCTACGAGCAGTACTTC,CASSLTFSYEQYF
TRBJ1-6,14,TRBV19,TRBD1,-,TGTGCCAGTACTCGGACAGGAATTAATTCACCCCTCCACTTT,CASTRTGINSPLHF
TRBJ2-7,17,TRBV1,-,-,TGCACCAGCAGCCAAGACGGTACTAGCGGGGCCTCCTACGAGCAGTACTTC,CTSSQDGTSGASYEQYF
TRBJ1-5,15,TRBV2,-,-,TGTGCCAGCAGTGAATTGGGGCGGGGCAGGGAGCCCCAGCATTTT,CASSELGRGREPQHF
TRBJ1-4,14,TRBV27,-,once,TGTGCCAGCAGCCCCAGGACAGTTGAGGAAAAACTGTTTTTT,CASSPRTVEEKLFF
TRBJ2-5,14,TRBV18,-,-,TGTGCCAGCTCAAGAACGTCACAGGGTGAGACCCAGTACTTC,CASSRTSQGETQYF
TRBJ1-1,15,TRBV30,-,-,TGTGCCTGGAGTGTACTCGGGGTTTTTGGCACTGAAGCTTTCTTT,CAWSVLGVFGTEAFF
TRBJ1-2,13,TRBV24-1,-,-,TGTGCCACCAGTGAATCGGTCTCCTATGGCTACACCTTC,CATSESVSYGYTF
TRBJ1-1,16,TRBV14,TRBD1,-,TGTGCCAGCAGCCGCAAACAGGGGATTTTATCCACTGAAGCTTTCTTT,CASSRKQGILSTEAFF
TRBJ1-1,16,TRBV28,-,-,TGTGCCAGCAGTTTTCCCGCCGGGGGAGGGACTGCTGAAGCTTTCTTT,CASSFPAGGGTAEAFF
TRBJ1-1,17,TRBV5-6,TRBD1,once,TGTGCCAGCAGCTTGGAGGGACAGGGGGCTCTGAACACTGAAGCTTTCTTT,CASSLEGQGALNTEAFF
TRBJ2-3,15,TRBV7-9,TRBD2,-,TGTGCCAGCAGCTTAGTTAGCGGGGTGTCAGATACGCAGTATTTT,CASSLVSGVSDTQYF
TRBJ2-7,16,TRBV7-2,TRBD2,-,TGTGCCAGCAGCTTACGCGGGGGATCGACCTCATACGAGCAGTACTTC,CASSLRGGSTSYEQYF
TRBJ1-4,17,TRBV29-1,-,-,TGCAGCGTTGAACTCCTCGGGGTGGAGGGGCGGCGCGAAAAACTGTTTTTT,CSVELLGVEGRREKLFF
TRBJ1-6,15,TRBV28,-,-,TGTGCCAGCAGTTTCCGAGGCCCCTATAATTCACCCCTCCACTTT,CASSFRGPYNSPLHF
TRBJ1-5,12,TRBV6-5,-,-,TGTGCCAGCGAAAGTACGGATCAGCCCCAGCATTTT,CASESTDQPQHF
TRBJ2-1,14,TRBV5-1,TRBD1,-,TGCGCCAGCAGTACCGGGACAGGGTCTTTTGAGCAGTTCTTC,CASSTGTGSFEQFF
TRBJ1-6,15,TRBV5-4,TRBD1,-,TGTGCCAGCAGCCCGGTGGAGGGGGCCAATTCACCCCTCCACTTT,CASSPVEGANSPLHF
TRBJ1-2,14,TRBV7-9,TRBD1,-,TGTGCCAGCAGCATGGGACAGGGGCTATATGGCTACACCTTC,CASSMGQGLYGYTF
TRBJ1-3,17,TRBV21-1,-,-,TGTGCCAGCAGCAAATCTGGACAAAGAAACTCTGGAAACACCATATATTTT,CASSKSGQRNSGNTIYF
TRBJ1-1,15,TRBV4-2,-,-,TGTGCCAGCAGCCAAGAAGGGGGGGTTGGGACTGAAGCTTTCTTT,CASSQEGGVGTEAFF
TRBJ2-2,14,TRBV6-2/TRBV6-3,-,-,TGTGCCAGCAGTTACTCGGGGGGTAACGGGGAGCTGTTTTTT,CASSYSGGNGELFF
TRBJ1-4,14,TRBV2,-,few,TGTGCCAGCACGGGGACGGGGGGATACGAAAAACTGTTTTTT,CASTGTGGYEKLFF
TRBJ2-1,16,TRBV2,TRBD1,-,TGTGCCAGCATAGGACGGCGACAGGGGGTTGTGAATGAGCAGTTCTTC,CASIGRRQGVVNEQFF
TRBJ1-2,13,TRBV5-1,TRBD1,-,TGCGCCAGCAGCTTGGGGACAGGGGGTGGCTACACCTTC,CASSLGTGGGYTF
TRBJ1-4,16,TRBV3-1/TRBV3-2,-,-,TGTGCCAGCAGCATTCGGACTGCCGCAACTAATGAAAAACTGTTTTTT,CASSIRTAATNEKLFF
TRBJ1-1,19,TRBV28,TRBD1,-,TGTGCCAGCAGTTTACTTCTCTCGGGACAGGGATCAGTAAGCGCTGAAGCTTTCTTT,CASSLLLSGQGSVSAEAFF
TRBJ2-3,18,TRBV9,TRBD2,-,TGTGCCAGCAGCGCTCGACTAGCGGGGGTGGGGTCATCCGATACGCAGTATTTT,CASSARLAGVGSSDTQYF